This TCR beta chain came from a study of blood T cell repertoires in COVID-19. Whole-study context: Specimens from acute and convalescent COVID-19 originated in the United States, Italy and Spain. PBMCs, B-cell-depleted T cells, or T cells provided the cDNA or gDNA that made up the material.

Clones were read by immunoSEQ multiplex PCR, and TCRdb kept only the in-frame ones, dropping some. The sample shows over 80,000 clones, approximately 91% of them seen only once. Germline V gives CDR1 SGHRS, CDR2 YFSETQ. J gave up 3 bases and V 0 bases, and 7 bases lay outside the gene matches. CDR3 length: 16 residues. Sequenced sample: peripheral blood. The J gene is TRBJ1-2, the V gene TRBV5-1; 8 bases fit TRBD1. The clonotype comes from a woman of 80 years or more with acute or convalescent COVID-19. DNA of the CDR3: TGCGCCAGCAGCTTGGCAGGGCAGGGGGCAGACTATGGCTACACCTTC. The encoded protein is CASSLAGQGADYGYTF. The entire variable domain, with the rest obtained from reference TRBV5-1 and TRBJ1-2, is as follows: KAGVTQTPRYLIKTRGQQVTLSCSPISGHRSVSWYQQTPGQGLQFLFEYFSETQRNKGNFPGRFSGRQFSNSRSEMNVSTLELGDSALYLCASSLAGQGADYGYTFGSGTRLTVV.